The rows below give T cell receptor beta chains drawn from one sample of a study of cytomegalovirus exposure and HLA in healthy donors. Assay used: immunoSEQ multiplex PCR; TCRdb lists only in-frame clones, some missing. The data hold some 100,000 clones, with approximately 69% observed a single time. Sequenced input: PBMCs. These receptors were obtained from a woman aged 45-65 years in good health and CMV-seropositive. Both conserved end residues are part of each CDR3. A D gene is named only where the DNA matches it firmly. Size is omitted from some rows. Given values are once, few, many or a class for expanded clones.

V gene	clone size	J gene	D gene	CDR3 DNA	CDR3 protein
TRBV20-1	NA	TRBJ1-2	NA	TGCAGTGCTAGCGACATTGAAGGCTACACCTTC	CSASDIEGYTF
TRBV7-2	NA	TRBJ2-7	TRBD2	TGTGCCAGCAGCCAAACTAGCGGGAGGTCCTACGAGCAGTACTTC	CASSQTSGRSYEQYF
TRBV19	NA	TRBJ1-1	NA	TGTGCCAGTAGTATAGATCTATCGGGGGTGAACACTGAAGCTTTCTTT	CASSIDLSGVNTEAFF
TRBV7-2	NA	TRBJ1-6	TRBD1	TGTGCCAGCAGCTTAGCGCGGGGACAGGGGGTGAAGGGTTCACCCCTCCACTTT	CASSLARGQGVKGSPLHF
TRBV7-2	NA	TRBJ1-1	NA	TGTGCCAGCAGCGCCGACTCGATGGACACCGAAGCTTTCTTT	CASSADSMDTEAFF
TRBV19	NA	TRBJ2-5	NA	TGTGCCAGTAGTATATCTCCGTCCCAAGAGACCCAGTACTTC	CASSISPSQETQYF
TRBV14	few	TRBJ1-1	NA	TGTGCCAGCAGCACCTTGGCAGGGAACACTGAAGCTTTCTTT	CASSTLAGNTEAFF
TRBV5-1	NA	TRBJ1-1	TRBD1	TGCGCCAGCAGCCGGGAGGGGGCGAGTAAGAACACTGAAGCTTTCTTT	CASSREGASKNTEAFF
TRBV7-2	NA	TRBJ2-7	NA	TGTGCCAGCAGCTTAGCGGGCCAGGGGTTCTACGAGCAGTACTTC	CASSLAGQGFYEQYF
TRBV7-3	NA	TRBJ2-2	NA	TGTGCCAGCAGCTTAAACTTACTCACCGGGGAGCTGTTTTTT	CASSLNLLTGELFF
TRBV5-4	NA	TRBJ2-1	NA	TGTGCCAGCAGCATCGGGACTCCTGGGAATGAGCAGTTCTTC	CASSIGTPGNEQFF
TRBV5-4	once	TRBJ2-2	TRBD1	TGTGCCAGCAGCTCGGACAGGGGCGACACCGGGGAGCTGTTTTTT	CASSSDRGDTGELFF
TRBV19	NA	TRBJ1-1	NA	TGTGCCAGTAAACAGGCGTGGGAAAGCCCTGAAGCTTTCTTT	CASKQAWESPEAFF
TRBV7-2	few	TRBJ2-3	TRBD2	TGTGCCAGCAGCATGACTAGCGGGGGGGGAGATACGCAGTATTTT	CASSMTSGGGDTQYF
TRBV4-3	NA	TRBJ1-5	NA	TGCGCCAGCAGCCAAGATGCGGCGACCGTAAGTCAGCCCCAGCATTTT	CASSQDAATVSQPQHF
TRBV19	once	TRBJ1-2	TRBD1	TGTGCCAGTAGGTTGACCAAGACAGGGCCAGTAGACTATGGCTACACCTTC	CASRLTKTGPVDYGYTF
TRBV4-1	once	TRBJ1-4	TRBD1	TGCGCCAGCAGCCATCGACAGGGGGCTTGGAATGAAAAACTGTTTTTT	CASSHRQGAWNEKLFF
TRBV29-1	NA	TRBJ2-2	TRBD1	TGCAGCGTTGGGCCCGGGACAGAAAACACCGGGGAGCTGTTTTTT	CSVGPGTENTGELFF
TRBV4-1	NA	TRBJ2-1	NA	TGCGCCAGCAGCCAAGACCCGTCCGGGAGTGGCCATGAGCAGTTCTTC	CASSQDPSGSGHEQFF
TRBV29-1	NA	TRBJ2-1	TRBD1	TGCAGCGTCGGGACAGGGGGGCGGGATGAGCAGTTCTTC	CSVGTGGRDEQFF
TRBV7-9	NA	TRBJ2-7	NA	TGTGCCAGCAGCTTAGGGCAATACGAGCAGTACTTC	CASSLGQYEQYF
TRBV7-2	NA	TRBJ1-2	NA	TGTGCCAGCAGCTCATCGCCAAAAACTACTGAGTACACCTTC	CASSSSPKTTEYTF
TRBV18	NA	TRBJ1-5	TRBD1	TGTGCCAGCTCCACCGGGACAGGGTCCGTCTCGGAGCCCCAGCATTTT	CASSTGTGSVSEPQHF
TRBV5-8	NA	TRBJ2-3	TRBD1	TGTGCCAGCAGCTTGGGGACAGGACCTCCTAGCACAGATACGCAGTATTTT	CASSLGTGPPSTDTQYF
TRBV28	NA	TRBJ1-4	NA	TGTGCCAGCAATGGGGACAATAATGAAAAACTGTTTTTT	CASNGDNNEKLFF
TRBV7-2	NA	TRBJ1-2	TRBD1	TGTGCCAGCAGCTTCACCGGGACAGGGGATTTCGGTAACTATGGCTACACCTTC	CASSFTGTGDFGNYGYTF
TRBV4-3	NA	TRBJ2-1	NA	TGCGCCAGCAGCCAAACTGACACGATACACAATGAGCAGTTCTTC	CASSQTDTIHNEQFF
TRBV12-5	NA	TRBJ2-7	TRBD1	TGTGCTAGTGGCGATGACAGGGTGTACGAGCAGTACTTC	CASGDDRVYEQYF
TRBV7-8	NA	TRBJ1-2	TRBD1	TGTGCCAGCAGCTTAGTTGAGGGGGCCCTAACTAACTATGGCTACACCTTC	CASSLVEGALTNYGYTF
TRBV10-3	NA	TRBJ2-1	NA	TGTGCCATCAGTGACCCGAACTGGGGGGTTGGCGATGAGCAGTTCTTC	CAISDPNWGVGDEQFF
TRBV7-2	once	TRBJ2-2	TRBD2	TGTGCCAGCAGCGCTGGGACTAGGAGGACCGGGGAGCTGTTTTTT	CASSAGTRRTGELFF
TRBV28	NA	TRBJ2-7	TRBD2	TGTGCCAGCAGTTCGCCGACTAGCGGACAGCTCTACGAGCAGTACTTC	CASSSPTSGQLYEQYF
TRBV6-5	NA	TRBJ2-2	TRBD2	TGTGCCAGCCGACTAGCGGGGGGACCCGGGGAGCTGTTTTTT	CASRLAGGPGELFF
TRBV5-4	once	TRBJ2-7	TRBD1	TGTGCCAGCAGCTTAAGAACGGGACAGTGGGACGAGCAGTACTTC	CASSLRTGQWDEQYF
TRBV28	few	TRBJ2-7	NA	TGTGCCAGCAGTTCAGTGATAGGGAGTAAGTACTTC	CASSSVIGSKYF
TRBV5-6	NA	TRBJ2-3	TRBD2	TGTACCAGCAGCCAACTAGCGGGAGAGGGCACAGATACGCAGTATTTT	CTSSQLAGEGTDTQYF
TRBV6-1	NA	TRBJ2-7	NA	TGTGCCAGCAGTGCTCAGGTCTACGAGCAGTACTTC	CASSAQVYEQYF
TRBV29-1	few	TRBJ1-2	NA	TGCAGCGTTGAAGATCCAGGGTTCTATGGCTACACCTTC	CSVEDPGFYGYTF
TRBV7-2	NA	TRBJ2-5	TRBD2	TGTGCCAGCAGCATCACTAGCGTTCAAGAGACCCAGTACTTC	CASSITSVQETQYF
TRBV5-6	NA	TRBJ2-5	NA	TGTGCCAGCAGCTTGGGGGGGCGCTTAGAGACCCAGTACTTC	CASSLGGRLETQYF
TRBV7-6	NA	TRBJ2-5	TRBD1	TGTGCCAGCAGCAAGGGACAGGGGGTTCAAGAGACCCAGTACTTC	CASSKGQGVQETQYF
TRBV7-6	few	TRBJ1-2	NA	TGTGCCAGCAGCTTAGCGGGGGGGGATGGCTACACCTTC	CASSLAGGDGYTF
TRBV5-1	once	TRBJ2-3	TRBD2	TGCGCCAGCAGCTTAACTAGCGGGAGCACAGATACGCAGTATTTT	CASSLTSGSTDTQYF
TRBV7-3	NA	TRBJ1-1	NA	TGTGCCAGCAGCTCTCAGGAGAACACTGAAGCTTTCTTT	CASSSQENTEAFF
TRBV5-6	few	TRBJ1-4	TRBD1	TGTGCCAGCAGCTTGGTAGGGGGACAGGAGAATGAAAAACTGTTTTTT	CASSLVGGQENEKLFF
TRBV6-1	NA	TRBJ1-1	TRBD1	TGTGCCAGCAGGCGTGGGACAGCCAACACTGAAGCTTTCTTT	CASRRGTANTEAFF
TRBV2	NA	TRBJ2-2	TRBD1	TGTGCCAGCGAGGGACAGGCAAACACCGGGGAGCTGTTTTTT	CASEGQANTGELFF
TRBV6-1	NA	TRBJ2-1	NA	TGTGCCAGCAGTGAAGGCGGATCGATTTACAATGAGCAGTTCTTC	CASSEGGSIYNEQFF
TRBV2	NA	TRBJ1-1	NA	TGTGCCAGCAGAGTCGACAGTACGAACACTGAAGCTTTCTTT	CASRVDSTNTEAFF
TRBV5-6	once	TRBJ2-5	NA	TGTGCCAGCAGCTTCTCGGCGGGGCAAGAGACCCAGTACTTC	CASSFSAGQETQYF
TRBV18	NA	TRBJ1-1	NA	TGTGCCAGCTCACCCACTATTCGTGTTGGCGCTGAAGCTTTCTTT	CASSPTIRVGAEAFF
TRBV7-2	NA	TRBJ1-5	NA	TGTGCCAGCAGCTACTCGGGGCAGGGGTATCCTCAGCCCCAGCATTTT	CASSYSGQGYPQPQHF
TRBV6-4	NA	TRBJ2-1	TRBD2	TGTGCCAGCAGCAGGGGACTAGCGGGGCTGGGGATCTCCTACAATGAGCAGTTCTTC	CASSRGLAGLGISYNEQFF
TRBV2	NA	TRBJ2-5	TRBD1	TGTGCCATCCACCTGGCAGGACAGGGGACCCGAGAGACCCAGTACTTC	CAIHLAGQGTRETQYF
TRBV7-8	NA	TRBJ1-4	NA	TGTGCCAGCAGTTTAGGACAGAGAGAAAAACTGTTTTTT	CASSLGQREKLFF
TRBV19	few	TRBJ2-4	NA	TGTGCCAGTAGTATAGTGGGAGAATCGGACATTCAGTACTTC	CASSIVGESDIQYF
TRBV28	NA	TRBJ1-2	NA	TGTGCCAGCAGTTTGATGAGGGATAACTATGGCTACACCTTC	CASSLMRDNYGYTF
TRBV7-9	NA	TRBJ1-2	TRBD1	TGTGCCAGCAGCTCCACCACTCCGGGACAGCGCTATAACTATGGCTACACCTTC	CASSSTTPGQRYNYGYTF
TRBV7-6	NA	TRBJ1-6	TRBD1	TGTGCCAGCAGCGGAGCAGGACAGGGGGTACAATCACCCCTCCACTTT	CASSGAGQGVQSPLHF